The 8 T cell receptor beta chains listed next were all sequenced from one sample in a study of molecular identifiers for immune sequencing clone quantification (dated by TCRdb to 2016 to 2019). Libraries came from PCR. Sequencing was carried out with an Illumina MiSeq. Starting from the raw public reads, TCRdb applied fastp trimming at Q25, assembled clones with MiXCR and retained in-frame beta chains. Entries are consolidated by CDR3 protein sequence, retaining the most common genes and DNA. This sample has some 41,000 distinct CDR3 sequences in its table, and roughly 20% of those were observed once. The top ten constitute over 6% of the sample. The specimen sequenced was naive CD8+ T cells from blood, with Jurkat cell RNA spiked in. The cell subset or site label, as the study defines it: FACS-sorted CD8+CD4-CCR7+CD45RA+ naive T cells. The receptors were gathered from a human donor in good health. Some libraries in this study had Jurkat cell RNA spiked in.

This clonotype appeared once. The chain's CDR3 is CASSLSGQGYNSPLHF. CDR3 nucleotides: TGTGCCAGCAGCTTGAGCGGGCAGGGCTATAATTCACCCCTCCACTTT. The rearrangement uses TRBV7-2 and TRBJ1-6, with a possible D match to TRBD1 (5 bases). Trimming shortened V by 3 bases and J by 3 bases, and 12 bases separated the two germline ends. Germline V gives CDR1 SGHTA, CDR2 FQGNSA. This CDR3 is 16 amino acids long.

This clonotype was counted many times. The CDR3 DNA reads TGCGCCAGCAGCTTGAGTCCCACCGGGGAGCTGTTTTTT. It encodes CASSLSPTGELFF. The chain recombines TRBV5-1 with TRBJ2-2; D gene uncertain. Trimming shortened V by 1 base and J by 4 bases, and 5 bases separated the two germline ends. Germline lookup yields CDR1 SGHRS and CDR2 YFSETQ. The CDR3 extends over 13 amino acids.

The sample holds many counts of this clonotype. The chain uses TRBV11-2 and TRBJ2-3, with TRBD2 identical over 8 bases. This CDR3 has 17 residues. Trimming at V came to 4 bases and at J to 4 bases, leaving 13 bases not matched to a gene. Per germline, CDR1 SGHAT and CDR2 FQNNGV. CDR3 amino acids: CASSSGSLAESSDTQYF. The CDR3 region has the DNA TGTGCCAGCAGCTCCGGGTCACTAGCGGAGTCATCAGATACGCAGTATTTT.

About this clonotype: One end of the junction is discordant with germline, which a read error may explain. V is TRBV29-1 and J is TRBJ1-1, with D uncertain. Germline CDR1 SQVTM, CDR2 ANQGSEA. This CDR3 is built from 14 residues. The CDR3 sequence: CGVDNGKMNTEAFF. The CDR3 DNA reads TGCGGCGTTGATAACGGGAAGATGAACACTGAAGCTTTCTTT.

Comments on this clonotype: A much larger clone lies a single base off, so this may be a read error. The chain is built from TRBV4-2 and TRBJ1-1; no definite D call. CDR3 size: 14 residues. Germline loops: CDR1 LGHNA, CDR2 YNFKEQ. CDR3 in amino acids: CASSQNLLNTEVFF. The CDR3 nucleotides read TGTGCCAGCAGCCAAAATCTATTGAACACTGAAGTTTTCTTT.

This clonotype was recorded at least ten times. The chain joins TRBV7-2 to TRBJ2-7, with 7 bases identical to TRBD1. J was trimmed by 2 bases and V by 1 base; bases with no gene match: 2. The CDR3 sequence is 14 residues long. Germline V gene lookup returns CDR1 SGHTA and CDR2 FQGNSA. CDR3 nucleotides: TGTGCCAGCAGCTTAGGGCAGGGGGCCTACGAGCAGTACTTC. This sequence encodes CASSLGQGAYEQYF.

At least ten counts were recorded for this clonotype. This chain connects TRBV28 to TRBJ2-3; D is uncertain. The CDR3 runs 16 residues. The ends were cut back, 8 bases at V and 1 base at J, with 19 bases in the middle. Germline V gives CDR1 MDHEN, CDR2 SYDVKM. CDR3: CASAPAAIAGTDTQYF. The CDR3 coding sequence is TGTGCCAGCGCACCGGCAGCTATCGCAGGCACAGATACGCAGTATTTT.

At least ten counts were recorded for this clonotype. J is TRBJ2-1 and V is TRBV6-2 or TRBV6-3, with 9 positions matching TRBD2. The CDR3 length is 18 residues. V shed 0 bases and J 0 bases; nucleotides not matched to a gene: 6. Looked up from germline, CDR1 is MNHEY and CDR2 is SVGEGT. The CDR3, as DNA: TGTGCCAGCAGTTACTCGCGGGAGGGCCGAGGCTCCTACAATGAGCAGTTCTTC. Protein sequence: CASSYSREGRGSYNEQFF.